Shown below are 32 T cell receptor beta chains from a single sample sequenced in a study of blood T cell repertoires in COVID-19. Here immunoSEQ multiplex PCR was the method, and the copy in TCRdb shows in-frame clones only, minus some. The sample has 340,000 or so clones; about 86% are singletons. Sequencing was carried out using PBMCs or T cells enriched from blood (not recorded which). The source is a woman in her thirties or forties with acute COVID-19.

V gene TRBV7-3 combines with J gene TRBJ2-3; no clear D gene. Per the germline V gene, CDR1 is SGHTA and CDR2 is FQGTGA. CDR3 length: 15 amino acids. The germline V and J ends were trimmed by 3 bases and 3 bases, with 13 bases remaining between them. CDR3 amino acids: CASSLAGAGTDTQYF. The CDR3 DNA follows: TGTGCCAGCAGCTTGGCCGGAGCTGGGACAGATACGCAGTATTTT.

The rearrangement uses TRBV7-2 and TRBJ1-5; the D is unclear. CDR1 SGHTA and CDR2 FQGNSA come from the germline V gene. There are 14 residues in the CDR3. Trimming shortened V by 5 bases and J by 2 bases, and 10 bases separated the two germline ends. The CDR3 sequence: CASSQTRGNQPQHF. Here the CDR3 DNA reads TGTGCCAGCAGCCAAACGAGAGGCAATCAGCCCCAGCATTTT. The entire variable domain, with the rest obtained from reference TRBV7-2 and TRBJ1-5, is as follows: GAGVSQSPSNKVTEKGKDVELRCDPISGHTALYWYRQSLGQGLEFLIYFQGNSAPDKSGLPSDRFSAERTGGSVSTLTIQRTQQEDSAVYLCASSQTRGNQPQHFGDGTRLSIL.

The V and J genes are TRBV18 and TRBJ2-3, with D perhaps TRBD2 (5 bases). Germline V gene sequence: CDR1 KGHSH, CDR2 LQKENI. This CDR3 is built from 15 residues. Deletions cut 3 bases from V and 1 base from J, with 11 bases between. CDR3 sequence: CASSPGLDRTDTQYF. CDR3 nucleotide sequence: TGTGCCAGCTCACCCGGACTGGATCGCACAGATACGCAGTATTTT.

The rearrangement uses TRBV4-1 and TRBJ1-1; TRBD1 aligns across 7 bases. Germline loops: CDR1 MGHRA, CDR2 YSYEKL. The CDR3 consists of 14 residues. The trim removed 3 bases at V and 7 bases at J, leaving 8 bases unmatched. DNA of the CDR3: TGCGCCAGCAGCCAGACCTGGCGGGACAGTGAAGCTTTCTTT. It is translated as CASSQTWRDSEAFF.

CDR3 sequence reads: CASSSTGTGGLNEQFF. The CDR3 DNA reads TGTGCCAGCTCATCAACCGGGACAGGGGGGCTCAATGAGCAGTTCTTC. This chain uses TRBV18 with TRBJ2-1, with 11 bases fitting TRBD1. Per germline, CDR1 KGHSH and CDR2 LQKENI. The CDR3 consists of 16 residues. With V trimmed by 5 bases and J by 6 bases, 9 bases remained unmatched. Drawing the rest from reference TRBV18 and TRBJ2-1, the complete variable domain is NAGVMQNPRHLVRRRGQEARLRCSPMKGHSHVYWYRQLPEEGLKFMVYLQKENIIDESGMPKERFSAEFPKEGPSILRIQQVVRGDSAAYFCASSSTGTGGLNEQFFGPGTRLTVL.

The V and J genes are TRBV3-1 (or the pseudogene TRBV3-2) and TRBJ2-3; the D is unclear. V gave up 0 bases and J gave up 12 bases, with 13 bases separating them. This CDR3 is 13 amino acids long. Germline-derived CDR1 and CDR2 are LGHDT and YNNKEL (reference sequence). The CDR3 nucleotides read TGTGCCAGCAGCCAAGAGCGCCCGCGAAGTCAGTATTTT. The encoded protein is CASSQERPRSQYF.

The genes are TRBV9 and TRBJ2-1; the match to TRBD2 covers 10 bases. Germline lookup yields CDR1 SGDLS and CDR2 YYNGEE. This CDR3 has 17 amino acids. V was pared by 0 bases and J by 2 bases, with 5 bases of the junction left unmatched. CDR3 sequence: CASSVALAGGTYNEQFF. The DNA of the CDR3 is TGTGCCAGCAGCGTAGCTTTAGCGGGAGGAACCTACAATGAGCAGTTCTTC.

The chain's CDR3 is CASSFRISGGRYNEQFF. CDR3 in DNA: TGTGCCAGCAGCTTTAGAATTAGCGGGGGGCGTTACAATGAGCAGTTCTTC. The chain uses TRBV7-2 and TRBJ2-1, with TRBD2 matching 10 bases. The CDR3 runs 17 residues. Looked up from germline, CDR1 is SGHTA and CDR2 is FQGNSA. With 3 bases clipped from V and 4 bases from J, the junction kept 9 bases outside the gene matches.

This chain connects TRBV19 to TRBJ1-2; TRBD1 is a possible D gene (5 bases). Germline lookup yields CDR1 LNHDA and CDR2 SQIVND (reference sequence). The germline V and J ends were trimmed by 6 bases and 5 bases, with 19 bases remaining between them. The CDR3 contains 15 residues. Here the CDR3 reads CASRGGAAKSYGYTF. The CDR3 DNA is TGTGCCAGTAGGGGCGGGGCGGCGAAGAGTTATGGCTACACCTTC.

This clone appeared once. V usage is TRBV9 and J usage is TRBJ2-1; 9 bases fit TRBD1. Trimming took 0 bases from V and 6 from J; bases not matched to a gene: 7. Germline V gene lookup returns CDR1 SGDLS and CDR2 YYNGEE. This CDR3 has 16 amino acids. The CDR3 here is CASSVAIGTGSNEQFF. The DNA for the CDR3 is TGTGCCAGCAGCGTAGCCATCGGGACAGGGAGCAATGAGCAGTTCTTC.

This clone was seen only once. This chain connects TRBV11-2 to TRBJ2-1; 14 nucleotides match TRBD2. The CDR3 is made up of 16 amino acids. J was trimmed by 5 bases and V by 4 bases; bases with no gene match: 4. Germline V gene data show CDR1 as SGHAT and CDR2 as FQNNGV. The CDR3 sequence: CASSSRLAGGNNEQFF. Written as DNA, the CDR3 is TGTGCCAGCAGCTCGAGACTAGCGGGAGGGAACAATGAGCAGTTCTTC. The full variable domain, rest sourced from reference TRBV11-2 and TRBJ2-1, is EAGVAQSPRYKIIEKRQSVAFWCNPISGHATLYWYQQILGQGPKLLIQFQNNGVVDDSQLPKDRFSAERLKGVDSTLKIQPAKLEDSAVYLCASSSRLAGGNNEQFFGPGTRLTVL.

J is TRBJ1-2 and V is TRBV10-3, with 9 nucleotides matching TRBD1. Germline CDR1 reads ENHRY; CDR2 reads SYGVKD. V was pared by 10 bases and J by 7 bases, with 7 bases of the junction left unmatched. The CDR3 extends over 12 amino acids. CDR3 residues: CATQQGAGGYTF. CDR3 nucleotides: TGTGCCACCCAACAGGGGGCAGGTGGCTACACCTTC.

The rearrangement links TRBV19 to TRBJ1-5; maybe TRBD1 (5 bases). The CDR3 consists of 14 residues. Germline V gene sequence: CDR1 LNHDA, CDR2 SQIVND (reference sequence). V dropped 1 base and J dropped 4 bases, with 8 bases sitting between them. CDR3 amino acids: CASSIGQINQPQHF. CDR3 nucleotide sequence: TGTGCCAGTAGTATAGGACAGATTAATCAGCCCCAGCATTTT.

The rearrangement uses TRBV6-6 and TRBJ1-5; D might be TRBD1 (6 bases). V lost 5 bases and J 0 bases, leaving 23 bases between the germline ends. The CDR3 is made up of 19 amino acids. CDR1 and CDR2 (germline): MNHNY, SVGAGI (reference sequence). The chain's CDR3 is CASSPSGGQTPYSNQPQHF. The CDR3 DNA sequence: TGTGCCAGCAGTCCTTCCGGGGGGCAGACCCCTTATAGCAATCAGCCCCAGCATTTT.

The V call is TRBV5-6, the J call TRBJ1-2; TRBD1 might be the D (6 bases). The CDR3 is made up of 15 amino acids. Germline loops: CDR1 SGHDT, CDR2 YYEEEE. The V gene lost 0 bases and the J gene lost 3 bases, with 12 bases spanning the gap. CDR3 DNA: TGTGCCAGCAGCTTGGATGGGGGCGCGGACTATGGCTACACCTTC. Translating it yields CASSLDGGADYGYTF.

This clone has just a few counts. The J gene is TRBJ1-6, the V gene TRBV9; 12 bases map to TRBD1. The CDR3 has 13 residues. Trimming removed 8 bases from V and 9 bases from J; junction bases left unmatched: 3. Germline V gives CDR1 SGDLS, CDR2 YYNGEE. The DNA for the CDR3 is TGTGCCAGTGGGACAGGGGGCATTTCACCCCTCCACTTT. Translating it yields CASGTGGISPLHF.

The CDR3 is CATSRGRLAGDQETQYF. DNA for the CDR3: TGTGCCACCAGCAGGGGGAGGCTAGCGGGAGACCAAGAGACCCAGTACTTC. The chain couples TRBV15 to TRBJ2-5; 10 nucleotides agree with TRBD2. Germline V gene sequence: CDR1 LNHNV, CDR2 YYDKDF (reference sequence). This CDR3 has 17 residues. V lost 3 bases and J lost 0; bases outside the gene matches: 7.

The CDR3 is CASSLVSGSVGEQFF. CDR3 bases: TGTGCCAGCAGCTTAGTGAGCGGGAGTGTCGGTGAGCAGTTCTTC. The V gene is TRBV7-2, the J gene TRBJ2-1; 8 bases are shared with TRBD2. This CDR3 has 15 residues. J was trimmed by 9 bases and V by 1 base; bases with no gene match: 8. Germline V gene lookup returns CDR1 SGHTA and CDR2 FQGNSA.

For the CDR3, the DNA is TGTGCCAGCAGTTTAGGAACTAGCGGGAGAGGCGCTGTTAGGGAGCAGTACTTC. It translates to CASSLGTSGRGAVREQYF. V is TRBV28 and J is TRBJ2-7, with TRBD2 matching 11 bases. The junction had 16 bases not matched to a gene; V was cut back by 2 bases and J by 7 bases. The CDR3 length is 18 residues. Germline values: CDR1 MDHEN, CDR2 SYDVKM.

This rearrangement joins TRBV7-9 to TRBJ1-1, with D hard to call. The CDR3 is 15 residues long. Germline loops: CDR1 SEHNR, CDR2 FQNEAQ (reference sequence). V was clipped by 1 base and J by 4 bases, with 13 bases between them. The CDR3 DNA reads TGTGCCAGCAGCTTAGGATCCGGGGTGCTCACTGAAGCTTTCTTT. Translation gives CASSLGSGVLTEAFF.

The chain joins TRBV11-2 to TRBJ1-5, with 12 bases fitting TRBD1. Unmatched junction bases numbered 7, after V lost 3 bases and J lost 4 bases. Germline V gives CDR1 SGHAT, CDR2 FQNNGV. This CDR3 contains 17 residues. This CDR3 is CASSLGQGAAINQPQHF. CDR3 sequence (DNA): TGTGCCAGCAGCTTGGGACAGGGGGCCGCAATTAATCAGCCCCAGCATTTT. Filled out from reference TRBV11-2 and TRBJ1-5, the complete variable domain reads EAGVAQSPRYKIIEKRQSVAFWCNPISGHATLYWYQQILGQGPKLLIQFQNNGVVDDSQLPKDRFSAERLKGVDSTLKIQPAKLEDSAVYLCASSLGQGAAINQPQHFGDGTRLSIL.

V gene TRBV7-8 combines with J gene TRBJ2-3, with 7 bases fitting TRBD2. V gave up 1 base and J gave up 6 bases; unmatched junction bases: 7. Germline CDR1 and CDR2: SGHVS and FQNEAQ. The CDR3 is made up of 15 amino acids. The CDR3 region is CASSLDGGSGDTQYF. The DNA of the CDR3 is TGTGCCAGCAGCTTAGACGGCGGGAGTGGCGATACGCAGTATTTT.

This chain joins TRBV5-4 and TRBJ1-3; tentative D call: TRBD1 (5 bases). This CDR3 region has 14 residues. The germline V gene encodes CDR1 SGHNT and CDR2 YYREEE (reference sequence). V was trimmed by 4 bases and J by 2 bases, leaving 10 bases between them. This CDR3 is CASSPGGAGNTIYF. CDR3 coding DNA: TGTGCCAGCAGCCCCGGGGGGGCTGGAAACACCATATATTTT.

The chain recombines TRBV7-9 with TRBJ1-4; D is possibly TRBD1 (6 bases). The CDR3 is made up of 15 amino acids. Trimming cost V 0 bases and J 6 bases, with 11 bases left between them. CDR1 is SEHNR and CDR2 is FQNEAQ in the germline V gene (reference sequence). CDR3 nucleotide sequence: TGTGCCAGCAGCTTAGCTGCAGGGGTGGATGAAAAACTGTTTTTT. This gives the protein CASSLAAGVDEKLFF.

The chain joins TRBV6-6 to TRBJ1-5; unclear D gene. Trimming stripped 6 bases from V and 1 base from J, with 10 bases between. CDR1 is MNHNY, CDR2 SVGAGI, per germline (reference sequence). The CDR3 extends over 14 amino acids. CDR3 nucleotides: TGTGCCAGCAGCCCGTCCCAGAGCAATCAGCCCCAGCATTTT. Translated: CASSPSQSNQPQHF.

CDR3 nucleotides: TGTGCCGCAGCGGGGACAGGGTGGGCCTATGGCTACACCTTC. It yields the protein CAAAGTGWAYGYTF. V and J are TRBV10-3 and TRBJ1-2; 9 bases fit TRBD1. CDR3 length: 14 amino acids. The germline V gene encodes CDR1 ENHRY and CDR2 SYGVKD. Trimming removed 11 bases from V and 4 bases from J; junction bases left unmatched: 11.

V usage is TRBV9 and J usage is TRBJ2-3; 10 bases are shared with TRBD2. V was clipped by 0 bases and J by 4 bases; unmatched bases: 5. The germline V gene encodes CDR1 SGDLS and CDR2 YYNGEE. The CDR3 extends over 16 amino acids. CDR3 coding DNA: TGTGCCAGCAGCGTAGGGGCTAGCGGGAGTTCAGATACGCAGTATTTT. Amino acid sequence: CASSVGASGSSDTQYF.

The V and J genes are TRBV6-5 and TRBJ1-1; 11 nucleotides align to TRBD1. The length of the CDR3 is 16 residues. J was trimmed by 3 bases and V by 2 bases; bases with no gene match: 5. Germline-derived CDR1 and CDR2 are MNHEY and SVGAGI. The CDR3 protein is CASSYEGQGVDTEAFF. DNA of the CDR3: TGTGCCAGCAGTTACGAGGGACAGGGGGTTGACACTGAAGCTTTCTTT.

This clone turned up a few times. The chain employs TRBV20-1 and TRBJ2-2, with 10 bases identical to TRBD2. CDR1 DFQATT and CDR2 SNEGSKA come from the germline V gene (reference sequence). The CDR3 is made up of 16 amino acids. V gave up 3 bases and J gave up 6 bases; unmatched junction bases: 10. The CDR3 here is CSASLAGVRGPGELFF. CDR3 DNA sequence: TGCAGTGCTAGTCTAGCGGGAGTTCGCGGTCCCGGGGAGCTGTTTTTT.

The V call is TRBV27, the J call TRBJ1-1; 9 positions agree with TRBD1. Germline trimming cut 2 bases from V and 13 bases from J; bases unmatched to any gene: 5. The germline CDR1 and CDR2 sequences are MNHEY and SMNVEV (reference sequence). The CDR3 runs to 12 residues. CDR3 sequence reads: CASSLGQGKVFF. In DNA form, the CDR3 reads TGTGCCAGCAGTTTAGGACAGGGGAAGGTTTTCTTT.

The chain recombines TRBV21-1 with TRBJ2-1; the table's TRBD2 call for D was not verified on the DNA. TRBV21-1 is labeled a pseudogene. The length of the CDR3 is 16 residues. CDR3 sequence reads: CASGSGRDSSKNEQFF. The CDR3 DNA reads as TGTGCCAGCGGTAGCGGGAGAGATTCTTCGAAAAATGAGCAGTTCTTC.

V and J are TRBV18 and TRBJ2-1, with 10 nucleotides matching TRBD1. The trim removed 6 bases at V and 3 bases at J, leaving 8 bases unmatched. CDR1 KGHSH and CDR2 LQKENI come from the germline V gene. The CDR3 runs 16 residues. This chain's CDR3 is CASSLSGTGVYNEQFF. In nucleotides, the CDR3 is TGTGCCAGCTCCCTGAGTGGGACAGGGGTCTACAATGAGCAGTTCTTC.